Shown below are 31 T cell receptor beta chains from a single sample sequenced in a study of cytomegalovirus exposure and HLA in healthy donors. The primer mix had 60 Vbeta and 13 Jbeta primers. Clones were sequenced by immunoSEQ multiplex PCR, and TCRdb holds only the in-frame ones, with some missing. The sample contains around 120,000 clones, about 73% of which appear only once. Specimen: PBMCs. All receptors derive from a woman aged 25 to 39 in good health and CMV-seropositive.

About this clone itself: Its ends do not fully match the called genes, so a read error is possible. V and J are TRBV7-9 and TRBJ2-5, with D maybe TRBD2 (7 bases). The CDR3 spans 15 residues. The germline CDR1 and CDR2 sequences are SEHNR and FQNEAQ (reference sequence). The CDR3: CSSSLLGGLQETQYF. In DNA form, the CDR3 reads TGTTCCAGCAGCTTACTGGGGGGGCTCCAAGAGACCCAGTACTTC.

The genes are TRBV18 and TRBJ2-7, with D possibly being TRBD1 (7 bases). The CDR3 contains 15 residues. The V gene's germline CDR1 is KGHSH and CDR2 LQKENI. The ends were cut back, 4 bases at V and 2 bases at J, with 15 bases in the middle. In DNA, the CDR3 is TGTGCCAGCTCACGGCGGGACAGACTAGCCTACGAGCAGTACTTC. Translating gives CASSRRDRLAYEQYF.

V usage is TRBV5-5 and J usage is TRBJ2-7, with 7 bases aligning to TRBD1. CDR3 length: 13 residues. V dropped 2 bases and J dropped 6; count of bases not matched to a gene: 5. Per the germline V gene, CDR1 is SGHKS and CDR2 is YYEKEE (reference sequence). In nucleotides, the CDR3 is TGTGCCAGCAGCTTCCGACAGGGCGGCGAGCAGTACTTC. Translation: CASSFRQGGEQYF.

The chain uses TRBV7-9 and TRBJ1-3; 8 bases fit TRBD1. The CDR3 length is 15 residues. Per germline, CDR1 SEHNR and CDR2 FQNEAQ (reference sequence). The trim removed 6 bases at V and 2 bases at J, leaving 6 bases unmatched. In nucleotides, the CDR3 is TGTGCCAGCAGTTTTACAGGGGGAACTGGAAACACCATATATTTT. Translating it yields CASSFTGGTGNTIYF.

This clone was seen once. The J gene is TRBJ2-2, the V gene TRBV5-1; D gene ambiguous. V lost 0 bases and J 5 bases, leaving 11 bases between the germline ends. The V gene's germline CDR1 is SGHRS and CDR2 YFSETQ. This CDR3 contains 15 residues. The CDR3 bases are TGCGCCAGCAGCTTGGGTGCCGCGGAGACCGGGGAGCTGTTTTTT. This codes for CASSLGAAETGELFF.

The chain combines TRBV6-4 with TRBJ1-2, with a possible D match to TRBD1 (5 bases). Deletions cut 1 base from V and 4 bases from J, with 13 bases between. This CDR3 is built from 15 residues. Germline loops: CDR1 MRHNA, CDR2 SNTAGT. CDR3: CASSDFPGSAYGYTF. As DNA, the CDR3 is TGTGCCAGCAGTGACTTTCCAGGGTCCGCCTATGGCTACACCTTC.

CDR3 region: CATSRTGVVAGGWNTEAFF. The CDR3 nucleotides read TGTGCCACCAGCAGAACCGGGGTGGTGGCAGGGGGATGGAACACTGAAGCTTTCTTT. The chain links TRBV15 to TRBJ1-1; TRBD1 aligns across 7 bases. The CDR3 contains 19 residues. The germline V gene encodes CDR1 LNHNV and CDR2 YYDKDF (reference sequence). The V and J ends lost 2 bases and 1 base, in that order; junction bases with no gene match: 16.

The chain joins TRBV11-2 to TRBJ1-2, with TRBD1 identical over 8 bases. The germline V gene encodes CDR1 SGHAT and CDR2 FQNNGV. Trimming removed 5 bases from V and 6 bases from J; junction bases left unmatched: 11. CDR3 length equals 15 residues. CDR3 sequence (DNA): TGTGCCAGCAGCCCCCCGCGGGACAGGCTGCATGGCTACACCTTC. Its translation is CASSPPRDRLHGYTF.

The rearrangement joins TRBV5-1 to TRBJ1-5; possibly TRBD1 for D (5 bases). This CDR3 comprises 15 residues. Germline V gene sequence: CDR1 SGHRS, CDR2 YFSETQ. Trimming took 4 bases from V and 4 from J, leaving 15 bases between them. The CDR3 here is CASSPGWRGNQPQHF. CDR3 sequence (DNA): TGCGCCAGCAGCCCCGGGTGGAGGGGAAATCAGCCCCAGCATTTT.

The gene calls are TRBV19 and TRBJ2-5, with D possibly matching TRBD1 (5 bases). The tail of the sequence fits TRBJ2-7 better, so the J call may be wrong. Germline loops: CDR1 LNHDA, CDR2 SQIVND (reference sequence). The CDR3 sequence is 11 residues long. The DNA of the CDR3 is TGTGCCAGTAGTATTAGGGGCGAGCAGTACTTC. Protein: CASSIRGEQYF.

This clone was found once. CDR3 sequence (DNA): TGTGCCAGCAGTTACTCGGTCCTAGAGGCAGCTTTCTTT. Translation: CASSYSVLEAAFF. The chain carries TRBV6-5 and TRBJ1-1; no reliable D call. From germline, CDR1 is MNHEY and CDR2 SVGAGI. This CDR3 is built from 13 residues. V was trimmed by 0 bases and J by 10 bases, leaving 12 bases between them.

This chain joins TRBV7-6 and TRBJ1-3; maybe TRBD1 (5 bases). CDR1 and CDR2 from the germline V gene are SGHVS and FNYEAQ. This CDR3 is 16 amino acids long. V lost 2 bases and J 0 bases, leaving 11 bases between the germline ends. CDR3 in amino acids: CASSLRYRSSGNTIYF. CDR3 sequence (DNA): TGTGCCAGCAGCTTAAGGTACAGGAGCTCTGGAAACACCATATATTTT.

J is TRBJ2-7 and V is TRBV10-1; no firm D call. V lost 7 bases and J 5 bases, leaving 18 bases between the germline ends. The CDR3 loop spans 14 amino acids. CDR1 is WNHNN, CDR2 SYGVQD, per germline (reference sequence). Here the CDR3 reads CASITVKKANEQYF. The CDR3 DNA reads as TGCGCCAGCATAACGGTCAAAAAAGCTAACGAGCAGTACTTC.

J is TRBJ2-5 and V is TRBV5-6; TRBD1 is a possible D gene (5 bases). Judging by the DNA end, TRBJ2-7 fits better; the J call may be wrong. This CDR3 is 13 amino acids long. Germline loops: CDR1 SGHDT, CDR2 YYEEEE. CDR3: CASSPRAGYEQYF. CDR3 nucleotides: TGTGCCAGCAGCCCCCGGGCAGGGTACGAGCAGTACTTC.

V usage is TRBV28 and J usage is TRBJ1-1, with D perhaps TRBD1 (5 bases). V dropped 6 bases and J dropped 5 bases, with 22 bases sitting between them. The CDR3 loop spans 16 amino acids. Germline loops: CDR1 MDHEN, CDR2 SYDVKM. CDR3 amino acids: CASSGLATAITTEAFF. The CDR3, as DNA: TGTGCCAGCAGCGGGTTGGCGACAGCTATTACAACTGAAGCTTTCTTT.

This clone occurred a few times. This chain connects TRBV10-3 to TRBJ1-6; D call uncertain. The CDR3 spans 12 residues. Germline lookup yields CDR1 ENHRY and CDR2 SYGVKD. The germline V and J ends were trimmed by 10 bases and 9 bases, with 13 bases remaining between them. This CDR3 is CASQKAGSPLHF. In DNA form, the CDR3 reads TGTGCCAGCCAGAAGGCGGGTTCACCCCTCCACTTT.

The chain has TRBV27 and TRBJ2-1; no reliable D call. The CDR3 length is 17 residues. The V end lost 1 base, the J end lost 0 bases, and 13 bases lay between the germline ends. Germline CDR1 is MNHEY and CDR2 is SMNVEV (reference sequence). The CDR3: CASSLFGGTSSYNEQFF. In DNA, the CDR3 is TGTGCCAGCAGTTTATTCGGCGGTACGAGCTCCTACAATGAGCAGTTCTTC.

The chain uses TRBV5-1 and TRBJ2-2, with a tentative D call TRBD2 (5 bases). This CDR3 is built from 13 residues. V gave up 2 bases and J gave up 5 bases, with 7 bases separating them. Germline CDR1 SGHRS, CDR2 YFSETQ. The chain's CDR3 is CASSFGNTGELFF. DNA of the CDR3: TGCGCCAGCAGCTTCGGGAATACCGGGGAGCTGTTTTTT.

This chain connects TRBV28 to TRBJ2-3, with TRBD2 as a possible D gene (5 bases). Between the trimmed V and J ends, which lost 6 bases and 1 base, there was a span of 20 bases. The CDR3 length is 17 residues. CDR1 is MDHEN and CDR2 is SYDVKM in the germline V gene. CDR3 nucleotides: TGTGCCAGCAGACCCCCCCCCGCCAAGCGGCGCACAGATACGCAGTATTTT. Its protein is CASRPPPAKRRTDTQYF.

This chain uses TRBV28 with TRBJ1-1; D gene uncertain. V gave up 6 bases and J gave up 2 bases, with 10 bases separating them. The length of the CDR3 is 13 residues. CDR1 is MDHEN and CDR2 is SYDVKM in the germline V gene. In DNA form, the CDR3 reads TGTGCCAGCAGCCCTCCCACAAACACTGAAGCTTTCTTT. Translating gives CASSPPTNTEAFF.

The rearrangement links TRBV2 to TRBJ1-3; D possibly corresponds to TRBD1 (6 bases). CDR3 length equals 16 residues. Germline CDR1 reads SNHLY; CDR2 reads FYNNEI. The V gene lost 6 bases and the J gene lost 0 bases, with 15 bases spanning the gap. Here the CDR3 DNA reads TGTGCCAGCAGAGCCCGCGGGGGCCCCTCTGGAAACACCATATATTTT. Its protein is CASRARGGPSGNTIYF.

The V call is TRBV7-2, the J call TRBJ1-5; no clear D gene. Germline V lookup: CDR1 SGHTA, CDR2 FQGNSA. The CDR3 consists of 14 residues. Trimming removed 5 bases from V and 6 bases from J, with 14 bases in between. The CDR3 DNA follows: TGTGCCAGCAGCCCCGGAATGAGGGTTCAGCCCCAGCATTTT. Translation: CASSPGMRVQPQHF.

The chain is built from TRBV30 and TRBJ1-6; 10 nucleotides agree with TRBD1. J gave up 8 bases and V 4 bases, and 8 bases lay outside the gene matches. The CDR3 length is 15 residues. The V gene's germline CDR1 is GTSNPN and CDR2 SVGIG (reference sequence). CDR3 loop: CAWKTGGQGDSPLHF. The CDR3 DNA sequence: TGTGCCTGGAAGACAGGGGGCCAGGGGGATTCACCCCTCCACTTT.

The J gene is TRBJ2-7, the V gene TRBV11-2; 7 bases match TRBD1. Germline V gene data show CDR1 as SGHAT and CDR2 as FQNNGV. This CDR3 is 13 amino acids long. V was pared by 3 bases and J by 4 bases, with 3 bases of the junction left unmatched. This CDR3 reads CASSFQQGYEQYF. In nucleotides, the CDR3 is TGTGCCAGCAGCTTCCAACAGGGGTACGAGCAGTACTTC.

This chain connects TRBV6-5 to TRBJ2-7; D perhaps matches TRBD2 (6 bases). Trimming left V 6 bases short and J 6 bases short, with 21 bases between. The CDR3 consists of 15 residues. The germline gives CDR1 MNHEY, CDR2 SVGAGI. The CDR3 loop is CASSQGLPGLFEQYF. DNA for the CDR3: TGTGCCAGCAGCCAGGGACTGCCTGGGTTGTTCGAGCAGTACTTC.

This chain connects TRBV27 to TRBJ2-3; a possible D gene is TRBD2 (5 bases). The V gene's germline CDR1 is MNHEY and CDR2 SMNVEV (reference sequence). The V gene lost 2 bases and the J gene lost 1 base, with 7 bases spanning the gap. The CDR3 extends over 14 amino acids. CDR3 bases: TGTGCCAGCAGTTTAAACGGGGGCACAGATACGCAGTATTTT. It translates to CASSLNGGTDTQYF.

The chain carries TRBV4-1 and TRBJ1-2; a weak D match, TRBD1 (5 bases). Germline V lookup: CDR1 MGHRA, CDR2 YSYEKL. The CDR3 extends over 13 amino acids. V was pared by 0 bases and J by 8 bases, with 10 bases between. The CDR3 nucleotides read TGCGCCAGCAGCCAAGATATCAGGGAAGGCTACACCTTC. This codes for CASSQDIREGYTF.

This chain links TRBV29-1 with TRBJ2-1, with 15 positions matching TRBD2. Germline lookup yields CDR1 SQVTM and CDR2 ANQGSEA. With V trimmed by 4 bases and J by 16 bases, 8 bases remained unmatched. The length of the CDR3 is 13 residues. CDR3 bases: TGCAGCGTTGTAAGGACTAGCGGGGGGGCAGGTTTCTTC. It yields the protein CSVVRTSGGAGFF.

This chain joins TRBV7-9 and TRBJ2-7; 8 bases fit TRBD2. Looked up from germline, CDR1 is SEHNR and CDR2 is FQNEAQ (reference sequence). CDR3 size: 15 residues. The V gene end was trimmed by 5 bases and the J gene end by 2 bases; junction bases not matched to a gene: 8. CDR3 DNA: TGTGCCAGCAGCGAACCCGGGGGGGCCCCCTACGAGCAGTACTTC. Protein product: CASSEPGGAPYEQYF.

The CDR3 is CASHGLAHTDTQYF. The CDR3 region has the DNA TGCGCCAGCCATGGACTAGCCCACACAGATACGCAGTATTTT. The chain carries TRBV5-1 and TRBJ2-3, with TRBD2 identical over 8 bases. J gave up 2 bases and V 7 bases, and 6 bases lay outside the gene matches. The CDR3 is 14 amino acids. The germline V gene encodes CDR1 SGHRS and CDR2 YFSETQ.

This clone has more than one count but fewer than ten. This sequence joins TRBV5-4 and TRBJ2-7; D is unclear. Germline lookup yields CDR1 SGHNT and CDR2 YYREEE (reference sequence). The CDR3 is made up of 14 amino acids. Trimming shortened V by 4 bases and J by 6 bases, and 17 bases separated the two germline ends. The CDR3 reads CASSPDMGPGEQYF. The CDR3 DNA reads as TGTGCCAGCAGCCCCGATATGGGCCCTGGCGAGCAGTACTTC.